These 17 T cell receptor beta chains share one sample of origin, sequenced in a study of CD8+ T cells in alopecia areata. Sequencing used cDNA as its template, made by extracting RNA and reverse transcribing it. Profiled with immunoSEQ multiplex PCR; TCRdb holds only in-frame clones, not every one. The repertoire consists of approximately 200,000 clones, with roughly three fifths occurring once and the leading ten covering around 3.2%. Stated treatment: oral pan-JAK inhibitor, 5-10 mg twice daily. The sequencing here drew on CD4+ T cells sorted from blood, taken at week 4, from a patient treated with tofacitinib. The receptors stem from a human donor with alopecia areata.

The genes are TRBV30 and TRBJ1-3; TRBD1 agrees at 9 bases. Germline-derived CDR1 and CDR2 are GTSNPN and SVGIG (reference sequence). V was pared by 0 bases and J by 3 bases, with 15 bases of the junction left unmatched. The CDR3 contains 19 residues. The CDR3 sequence is CAWSVPTTGGDSFGNTIYF. Here the CDR3 DNA reads TGTGCCTGGAGTGTTCCTACGACAGGGGGGGATAGTTTTGGAAACACCATATATTTT.

This sequence joins TRBV27 and TRBJ2-7; TRBD1 matches at 7 bases. The trim removed 6 bases at V and 0 bases at J, leaving 5 bases unmatched. The CDR3 totals 14 residues. Germline V gene data show CDR1 as MNHEY and CDR2 as SMNVEV (reference sequence). The CDR3 loop is CASSQDRNSYEQYF. Here the CDR3 DNA reads TGTGCCAGCAGCCAGGACAGGAACTCCTACGAGCAGTACTTC.

A word on this clone: One end of the junction varies from germline; a read error may be responsible. J is TRBJ1-1 and V is TRBV13; 8 bases align to TRBD1. Germline loops: CDR1 PRHDT, CDR2 FYEKMQ (reference sequence). The CDR3 is 13 residues long. The CDR3 sequence is CASRLTGVGEAFF. In DNA, the CDR3 is TGTGCCAGCCGCTTGACAGGGGTAGGTGAAGCTTTCTTT.

This sequence joins TRBV6-5 and TRBJ1-3, with TRBD1 as a possible D gene (5 bases). The germline V gene has CDR1 MNHEY and CDR2 SVGAGI. Trimming cost V 0 bases and J 3 bases, with 9 bases left between them. There are 15 residues in the CDR3. CDR3 in DNA: TGTGCCAGCAGTTACTCAGCAGGGCATGGAAACACCATATATTTT. Its translation: CASSYSAGHGNTIYF.

This clone was counted a few times. CDR3 nucleotide sequence: TGCAGCGTTGAACGGGGGGCCGCAGATACGCAGTATTTT. Amino acid sequence: CSVERGAADTQYF. V gene TRBV29-1 combines with J gene TRBJ2-3; TRBD2 is a possible D gene (7 bases). This CDR3 comprises 13 residues. The V end lost 2 bases, the J end lost 4 bases, and 10 bases lay between the germline ends. Germline values: CDR1 SQVTM, CDR2 ANQGSEA.

This clone was observed once. The rearrangement joins TRBV5-6 to TRBJ2-5, with a weak D call TRBD2 (6 bases). The CDR3 is made up of 13 amino acids. The V end lost 3 bases, the J end lost 4 bases, and 10 bases lay between the germline ends. Looked up from germline, CDR1 is SGHDT and CDR2 is YYEEEE. This CDR3 is CASSSGLRETQYF. CDR3 bases: TGTGCCAGCAGCTCGGGACTTAGAGAGACCCAGTACTTC.

The chain employs TRBV29-1 and TRBJ2-1, with D unresolved. CDR3 length: 11 amino acids. Trimming took 6 bases from V and 9 from J, leaving 12 bases between them. Germline V CDR1 and CDR2: SQVTM, ANQGSEA. The CDR3 sequence is CSVATSAEQFF. Here the CDR3 DNA reads TGCAGCGTGGCTACCAGCGCTGAGCAGTTCTTC.

The CDR3 DNA is TGCAGCGTTTTAGACAGGTCCTATGGCTACACCTTC. This encodes CSVLDRSYGYTF. This chain connects TRBV29-1 to TRBJ1-2; perhaps TRBD1 as D (6 bases). CDR1 SQVTM and CDR2 ANQGSEA come from the germline V gene. CDR3 length: 12 residues. Trimming stripped 5 bases from V and 4 bases from J, with 11 bases between.

This clone has more than one count but fewer than ten. This chain links TRBV5-4 with TRBJ2-3; unclear D gene. This CDR3 is built from 15 residues. Germline loops: CDR1 SGHNT, CDR2 YYREEE (reference sequence). V dropped 0 bases and J dropped 0 bases, with 8 bases sitting between them. The CDR3 DNA follows: TGTGCCAGCAGCTTGGACGGCACGAGCACAGATACGCAGTATTTT. It encodes CASSLDGTSTDTQYF.

A few counts support this clone. The same CDR3 is also encoded by other DNA sequences in this sample. This chain links TRBV30 with TRBJ2-7; D is uncertain. The V and J ends lost 0 bases and 3 bases respectively, with 9 bases between them. CDR1 and CDR2 from the germline V gene are GTSNPN and SVGIG (reference sequence). The CDR3 extends over 13 amino acids. CDR3 DNA sequence: TGTGCCTGGAGTGTTGGAAGTGGCTACGAGCAGTACTTC. Translated, it gives CAWSVGSGYEQYF.

The V gene is TRBV30, the J gene TRBJ1-1; 9 nucleotides match TRBD1. Germline CDR1 and CDR2: GTSNPN and SVGIG (reference sequence). V lost 4 bases to trimming and J lost 1 base; unmatched junction nucleotides: 4. The CDR3 is made up of 14 amino acids. The CDR3 is CAWNRDRANTEAFF. The CDR3 DNA reads as TGTGCCTGGAATCGGGACAGGGCGAACACTGAAGCTTTCTTT.

This rearrangement joins TRBV29-1 to TRBJ2-5; TRBD2 might be the D (6 bases). The CDR3 covers 12 residues. From germline, CDR1 is SQVTM and CDR2 ANQGSEA. V dropped 5 bases and J dropped 2 bases, with 9 bases sitting between them. The CDR3 DNA reads as TGCAGCGTTTCGGGAGCACAAGAGACCCAGTACTTC. Its protein is CSVSGAQETQYF. Full variable domain (rest looked up from reference TRBV29-1 and TRBJ2-5): SAVISQKPSRDICQRGTSLTIQCQVDSQVTMMFWYRQQPGQSLTLIATANQGSEATYESGFVIDKFPISRPNLTFSTLTVSNMSPEDSSIYLCSVSGAQETQYFGPGTRLLVL.

The gene calls are TRBV6-1 and TRBJ1-2, with D possibly matching TRBD1 (5 bases). V was clipped by 6 bases and J by 10 bases, with 18 bases between them. This CDR3 is 13 amino acids long. Germline V gene sequence: CDR1 MNHNS, CDR2 SASEGT. CDR3 bases: TGTGCCAGCAGGCCCGGGACGGTCTATTTCTACACCTTC. It translates to CASRPGTVYFYTF.

V usage is TRBV18 and J usage is TRBJ2-5, with a tentative D call TRBD1 (6 bases). V was shortened by 4 bases and J by 3 bases, with 9 bases between the two germline ends. This CDR3 is built from 13 residues. Germline lookup yields CDR1 KGHSH and CDR2 LQKENI. The CDR3 reads CASSRSGEETQYF. The DNA of the CDR3 is TGTGCCAGCTCACGCTCAGGGGAAGAGACCCAGTACTTC.

This clone was counted only a few times. V is TRBV7-9 and J is TRBJ2-6; the D is unclear. V lost 4 bases and J lost 2, with 9 bases in between. The CDR3 loop spans 15 amino acids. Germline CDR1 SEHNR, CDR2 FQNEAQ (reference sequence). CDR3: CASSSRHAGANVLTF. The DNA of the CDR3 is TGTGCCAGCAGCTCCCGACATGCTGGGGCCAACGTCCTGACTTTC.

The gene calls are TRBV2 and TRBJ1-1, with a weak D call TRBD1 (5 bases). Germline CDR1 is SNHLY and CDR2 is FYNNEI. V was shortened by 7 bases and J by 4 bases, with 16 bases between the two germline ends. The CDR3 length is 14 residues. The CDR3 DNA reads TGTGCCAGCATGGTGGGTACGGGGGTCACTGAAGCTTTCTTT. It is translated as CASMVGTGVTEAFF. Using reference TRBV2 and TRBJ1-1 for the parts outside the CDR3, the full variable domain is EPEVTQTPSHQVTQMGQEVILRCVPISNHLYFYWYRQILGQKVEFLVSFYNNEISEKSEIFDDQFSVERPDGSNFTLKIRSTKLEDSAMYFCASMVGTGVTEAFFGQGTRLTVV.

This chain uses TRBV7-8 with TRBJ2-3, with D possibly matching TRBD2 (6 bases). The V end was cut by 5 bases, the J end by 2 bases, with 17 bases between. This CDR3 has 16 residues. The V gene's germline CDR1 is SGHVS and CDR2 FQNEAQ. CDR3 amino acids: CASSPPRGLATDTQYF. DNA of the CDR3: TGTGCCAGCAGCCCACCCCGGGGACTGGCCACAGATACGCAGTATTTT.